Listed below are T cell receptor beta chains from one sample, sequenced in a study of PD-1 blockade in classical Hodgkin lymphoma. Repertoires were generated with immunoSEQ multiplex PCR, while TCRdb's copy carries only in-frame clones and drops some. This table has over 75,000 clones, about nine tenths appearing once. Sample: peripheral blood mononuclear cells (PBMCs), taken before the fourth cycle of nivolumab. The receptors come from a human donor with classical Hodgkin lymphoma. CDR3s include the opening cysteine and the closing phenylalanine or tryptophan. D genes are given only for firm matches. The size entry is marked missing in some rows and otherwise reads once, few, many or a size class.

TRBV29-1	TRBJ2-1	.	.	CSVEGAVWQFF	TGCAGCGTTGAAGGTGCGGTATGGCAGTTCTTC
TRBV20-1	TRBJ2-3	.	.	CSAVTDTQYF	TGCAGTGCAGTTACAGATACGCAGTATTTT
TRBV27	TRBJ2-7	.	.	CASSFGQTYEQYF	TGTGCCAGCAGTTTCGGACAGACGTACGAGCAGTACTTC
TRBV7-9	TRBJ1-4	.	.	CASSLADGTYATNEKLFF	TGTGCCAGCAGCTTAGCTGACGGAACTTATGCAACTAATGAAAAACTGTTTTTT
TRBV5-1	TRBJ2-7	.	.	CASRPYGGAGYEQYF	TGCGCCAGCAGACCGTACGGGGGCGCAGGTTACGAGCAGTACTTC
TRBV5-4	TRBJ2-3	.	TRBD2	CASSYTSGPTDTQYF	TGTGCCAGCAGCTACACTAGCGGCCCCACAGATACGCAGTATTTT
TRBV4-1	TRBJ1-1	.	TRBD1	CASSQEGRGGGRTEAFF	TGCGCCAGCAGCCAAGAGGGCCGGGGAGGGGGCCGCACTGAAGCTTTCTTT
TRBV11-2	TRBJ1-2	medium-sized	.	CASSFVWGGGYTF	TGTGCCAGCAGCTTCGTTTGGGGGGGAGGCTACACCTTC
TRBV25-1	TRBJ2-5	.	.	CASSARGAGPGTQYF	TGTGCCAGCAGTGCCCGAGGGGCGGGCCCAGGGACCCAGTACTTC
TRBV28	TRBJ1-2	few	.	CASSLRQLGGGGYTF	TGTGCCAGCAGCCTAAGACAGCTCGGTGGTGGTGGCTACACCTTC
TRBV15	TRBJ2-4	.	.	CATSSRYGSAKNIQYF	TGTGCCACCAGCAGTCGATACGGGAGCGCCAAAAACATTCAGTACTTC
TRBV19	TRBJ1-2	.	TRBD1	CASSMVGGGGFAGYTF	TGTGCCAGTAGTATGGTAGGGGGCGGTGGATTCGCTGGCTACACCTTC
TRBV20-1	TRBJ2-7	once	.	CSATGPYEQYF	TGCAGTGCTACGGGTCCCTACGAGCAGTACTTC
TRBV7-3	TRBJ1-1	.	.	CASSQGLMNTEAFF	TGTGCCAGCAGCCAGGGACTGATGAACACTGAAGCTTTCTTT
TRBV4-2	TRBJ1-1	.	TRBD1	CASSQDWGQVDLEAFF	TGTGCCAGCAGCCAAGATTGGGGACAGGTTGATCTTGAAGCTTTCTTT
TRBV10-3	TRBJ1-2	.	.	CAISVTEGSYTF	TGTGCCATCAGTGTTACGGAGGGGAGCTACACCTTC
TRBV7-9	TRBJ2-2	few	.	CASSLTFETANTGELFF	TGTGCCAGCAGCCTCACTTTTGAGACAGCGAACACCGGGGAGCTGTTTTTT
TRBV9	TRBJ2-3	.	.	CASSVVDGGRTDTQYF	TGTGCCAGCAGCGTAGTAGACGGGGGACGCACAGATACGCAGTATTTT
TRBV29-1	TRBJ1-3	.	.	CSVVAQQPSGNTIYF	TGCAGCGTTGTGGCACAGCAACCCTCTGGAAACACCATATATTTT
TRBV19	TRBJ1-2	.	.	CASSIGRSGYTF	TGTGCCAGTAGTATAGGAAGATCCGGCTACACCTTC